This TCR beta chain was captured by sequencing in a study of blood T cell repertoires in COVID-19. Study context: COVID-19 samples collected from the United States, Italy and Spain covered acute and convalescent phases.

V was clipped by 6 bases and J by 0 bases; unmatched bases: 7. In germline, CDR1 is SGHTA, CDR2 FQGNSA. The CDR3 covers 16 residues. In the original workflow: Reference gene primers were amplified, and this amplification served to estimate nucleated cell counts. Libraries were prepared by immunoSEQ multiplex PCR; TCRdb keeps only in-frame clonotypes and omits some of them. V and J calls and clone size are copied from that table; D and trimming were computed from the DNA. The data hold more than 75,000 clones, with around four fifths observed a single time. The V gene is TRBV7-2, the J gene TRBJ2-5; TRBD1 agrees at 10 bases. The clonotype comes from a human donor in a cohort sampled during active COVID-19. Sample: peripheral blood. Here the CDR3 reads CASSRGQGGYQETQYF. As DNA, the CDR3 is TGTGCCAGCAGTCGAGGACAGGGGGGATACCAAGAGACCCAGTACTTC. The whole variable domain, remainder taken from reference TRBV7-2 and TRBJ2-5, is GAGVSQSPSNKVTEKGKDVELRCDPISGHTALYWYRQSLGQGLEFLIYFQGNSAPDKSGLPSDRFSAERTGGSVSTLTIQRTQQEDSAVYLCASSRGQGGYQETQYFGPGTRLLVL.